What follows are 21 T cell receptor beta chains derived from one specimen sequenced in a study of Graves' ophthalmopathy and Graves' hyperthyroidism. The authors amplified TCR beta CDR3 regions from RNA transcripts. HTBI primers served in a first-round RT-PCR, which a second-round multiplex PCR followed. Via MiXCR, TCRdb re-called the multiplex PCR reads, giving one row per CDR3 protein. Of some 380,000 distinct CDR3 sequences in the sample, 15% were seen once. The sample consisted of peripheral blood. The receptors stem from a young woman with stable Graves' hyperthyroidism.

This clonotype was detected ten times or more. This chain links TRBV2 with TRBJ1-6; D not certain. V was pared by 4 bases and J by 6 bases, with 19 bases between. From germline, CDR1 is SNHLY and CDR2 FYNNEI. This CDR3 contains 17 residues. This CDR3 is CASSVKPGSPLNSPLHF. The CDR3 nucleotides read TGTGCCAGCAGTGTCAAGCCGGGGTCCCCCCTTAATTCACCCCTCCACTTT. The full variable domain, with the rest looked up from reference TRBV2 and TRBJ1-6, is EPEVTQTPSHQVTQMGQEVILRCVPISNHLYFYWYRQILGQKVEFLVSFYNNEISEKSEIFDDQFSVERPDGSNFTLKIRSTKLEDSAMYFCASSVKPGSPLNSPLHFGNGTRLTVT.

This clonotype was counted ten times or more. CDR3 nucleotides: TGTGCCAGCAGCTTGACCGGGACAGGGGGCGGCGAAGCTTTCTTT. It translates to CASSLTGTGGGEAFF. The chain carries TRBV7-2 and TRBJ1-1; 12 bases fit TRBD1. The CDR3 has 15 amino acids. Unmatched junction bases numbered 7, after V lost 3 bases and J lost 8 bases. Germline CDR1 SGHTA, CDR2 FQGNSA.

This clonotype came up many times. The rearrangement joins TRBV28 to TRBJ1-2, with D possibly TRBD1 on 6 matching bases. The V and J ends lost 2 bases and 4 bases respectively, with 8 bases between them. The CDR3 loop spans 13 amino acids. CDR1 and CDR2 (germline): MDHEN, SYDVKM. The CDR3: CASSLDRPYGYTF. CDR3 bases: TGTGCCAGCAGTTTAGACAGGCCCTATGGCTACACCTTC.

CDR3 in DNA: TGTGCCAGCAGTTACTCGAGAAGCTTTCCGTCACCCCTCCACTTT. Its protein product is CASSYSRSFPSPLHF. This chain links TRBV6-5 with TRBJ1-6; D is ambiguous. This CDR3 region has 15 residues. CDR1 is MNHEY and CDR2 is SVGAGI in the germline V gene. Between the trimmed V and J ends, which lost 0 bases and 10 bases, there was a span of 13 bases.

There are many counts of this clonotype. An end of the junction does not agree with germline; a read error may underlie this. The rearrangement uses TRBV6-2 or TRBV6-3 and TRBJ2-3, with 8 bases fitting TRBD1. The CDR3 has 14 residues. CDR1 is MNHEY and CDR2 is SVGEGT in the germline V gene. CDR3 coding DNA: TGTACCAGCAGTGGACAGGGTAGCGGAGATACGCAGTATTTT. Protein sequence: CTSSGQGSGDTQYF.

At least ten counts were recorded for this clonotype. The V call is TRBV27, the J call TRBJ1-2; 7 nucleotides match TRBD1. Trimming removed 6 bases from V and 2 bases from J; junction bases left unmatched: 9. Looked up from germline, CDR1 is MNHEY and CDR2 is SMNVEV (reference sequence). The CDR3 is 15 amino acids. CDR3 in amino acids: CASRQRQGTNYGYTF. The CDR3 DNA reads TGTGCCAGCAGACAGAGACAGGGCACCAACTATGGCTACACCTTC.

This clonotype was observed at least ten times. The V and J genes are TRBV12-3 or TRBV12-4 and TRBJ1-1, with D possibly TRBD1 on 6 matching bases. Trimming took 5 bases from V and 0 from J, leaving 13 bases between them. The CDR3 loop spans 15 amino acids. CDR3 loop: CASSPTGTMNTEAFF. Here the CDR3 DNA reads TGTGCCAGCAGTCCAACAGGGACCATGAACACTGAAGCTTTCTTT.

This clonotype showed up many times. The V call is TRBV6-2 or TRBV6-3, the J call TRBJ1-1, with D unresolved. CDR1 is MNHEY, CDR2 SVGEGT, per germline. CDR3 size: 13 residues. The V gene lost 7 bases and the J gene lost 0 bases, with 9 bases spanning the gap. CDR3 in DNA: TGTGCCAGCAACAACGAGATGAACACTGAAGCTTTCTTT. It yields the protein CASNNEMNTEAFF.

This clonotype was seen many times. The chain uses TRBV6-5 and TRBJ1-1; D is perhaps TRBD1 (6 bases). V gave up 6 bases and J gave up 1 base, with 9 bases separating them. CDR3 length: 13 residues. Germline CDR1 reads MNHEY; CDR2 reads SVGAGI. The CDR3 loop is CASSRDTNTEAFF. CDR3 bases: TGTGCCAGCAGCAGGGACACGAACACTGAAGCTTTCTTT.

This clonotype was observed at least ten times. The chain employs TRBV19 and TRBJ1-3; D gene unclear. Per germline, CDR1 LNHDA and CDR2 SQIVND (reference sequence). The ends were cut back, 4 bases at V and 0 bases at J, with 10 bases in the middle. The length of the CDR3 is 15 residues. As DNA, the CDR3 is TGTGCCAGTAGTAAGGGTCGGAGCTCTGGAAACACCATATATTTT. Its protein is CASSKGRSSGNTIYF.

This clonotype was seen many times. Germline is not matched at one junction end, which may reflect a read error. The V gene is TRBV12-3 or TRBV12-4, the J gene TRBJ1-6; TRBD1 matches 9 bases. This CDR3 has 15 amino acids. The CDR3 sequence: CASSPSGTGLPPRHF. CDR3 nucleotides: TGTGCCAGCAGTCCGTCCGGGACAGGGCTACCACCCCGCCACTTT.

This clonotype appeared many times. The CDR3 DNA reads TGTGCCAGCAGTGAAGGGGCAGGGATGATGGGCTACACCTTC. It specifies CASSEGAGMMGYTF. The chain links TRBV25-1 to TRBJ1-2; a possible D gene is TRBD1 (5 bases). CDR1 is MGHDK and CDR2 is SYGVNS in the germline V gene. The CDR3 length is 14 residues. Trimming removed 2 bases from V and 8 bases from J, with 15 bases in between.

This clonotype was picked up many times. The V and J genes are TRBV11-3 and TRBJ2-5; TRBD2 matches 8 bases. CDR1 is SGHNT and CDR2 is YENEEA in the germline V gene. The CDR3 contains 15 residues. V lost 4 bases and J lost 2; bases outside the gene matches: 6. CDR3 protein: CASSSLGGGQETQYF. DNA for the CDR3: TGTGCCAGCAGCTCTCTGGGCGGGGGGCAAGAGACCCAGTACTTC.

This clonotype appeared many times. The chain recombines TRBV20-1 with TRBJ2-4; D not resolved. The ends were cut back, 6 bases at V and 8 bases at J, with 23 bases in the middle. Germline values: CDR1 DFQATT, CDR2 SNEGSKA (reference sequence). This CDR3 comprises 15 residues. CDR3 loop: CSATPGNPGAHIQYF. DNA of the CDR3: TGCAGTGCCACGCCTGGGAATCCGGGTGCGCACATTCAGTACTTC.

This clonotype was recorded at least ten times. This chain links TRBV20-1 with TRBJ2-5; D possibly corresponds to TRBD1 (6 bases). In germline, CDR1 is DFQATT, CDR2 SNEGSKA (reference sequence). The CDR3 extends over 13 amino acids. Trimming stripped 1 base from V and 7 bases from J, with 13 bases between. The chain's CDR3 is CSARGQLGATQYF. In DNA, the CDR3 is TGCAGTGCTAGAGGCCAGTTGGGGGCGACCCAGTACTTC.

This clonotype has a count of ten or more. The chain couples TRBV9 to TRBJ1-5; tentative D call: TRBD1 (6 bases). V was shortened by 2 bases and J by 6 bases, with 12 bases between the two germline ends. CDR1 is SGDLS, CDR2 YYNGEE, per germline. The CDR3 covers 14 residues. The DNA for the CDR3 is TGTGCCAGCAGCGTGGGGGCGGATAGTCAGCCCCAGCATTTT. This translates into CASSVGADSQPQHF. Full variable domain (outside the CDR3, taken from reference TRBV9 and TRBJ1-5): DSGVTQTPKHLITATGQRVTLRCSPRSGDLSVYWYQQSLDQGLQFLIQYYNGEERAKGNILERFSAQQFPDLHSELNLSSLELGDSALYFCASSVGADSQPQHFGDGTRLSIL.

The genes are TRBV12-3 or TRBV12-4 and TRBJ2-5; the D is unclear. The V end lost 2 bases, the J end lost 14 bases, and 15 bases lay between the germline ends. This CDR3 is built from 12 residues. The CDR3 loop is CASSLSGVPNYF. CDR3 nucleotide sequence: TGTGCCAGCAGTTTATCCGGTGTCCCTAACTACTTC.

In this sample, this clonotype turned up many times. This sequence joins TRBV6-2 or TRBV6-3 and TRBJ1-2; the match to TRBD1 covers 7 bases. CDR1 is MNHEY, CDR2 SVGEGT, per germline. The length of the CDR3 is 13 residues. V gave up 6 bases and J gave up 4 bases; unmatched junction bases: 5. CDR3 coding DNA: TGTGCCAGCAGATCAGGGGGAACCTATGGCTACACCTTC. This encodes CASRSGGTYGYTF.

This clonotype came up many times. The chain recombines TRBV6-5 with TRBJ2-7; 7 nucleotides align to TRBD1. In germline, CDR1 is MNHEY, CDR2 SVGAGI. J gave up 2 bases and V 6 bases, and 10 bases lay outside the gene matches. The CDR3 is made up of 15 amino acids. CDR3 loop: CASSYRGSKTYEQYF. CDR3 nucleotides: TGTGCCAGCAGCTACAGGGGCTCGAAGACCTACGAGCAGTACTTC.

This clonotype was counted ten times or more. J is TRBJ2-7 and V is TRBV6-1, with D perhaps assigned TRBD1 or TRBD2 (5 bases each). The CDR3 loop spans 15 amino acids. V lost 2 bases to trimming and J lost 6 bases, with 17 bases between them. Germline values: CDR1 MNHNS, CDR2 SASEGT. The CDR3 sequence: CASSERSGAGAEQYF. The DNA of the CDR3 is TGTGCCAGCAGTGAACGTTCCGGGGCTGGGGCCGAGCAGTACTTC.

The sample holds a few counts of this clonotype. The chain employs TRBV12-3 or TRBV12-4 and TRBJ2-5, with no clear D. Trimming pared 2 bases from V and 2 bases from J, leaving 6 bases between. The CDR3 has 13 amino acids. CDR3: CASSLRAQETQYF. CDR3 DNA sequence: TGTGCCAGCAGTTTAAGGGCGCAAGAGACCCAGTACTTC.